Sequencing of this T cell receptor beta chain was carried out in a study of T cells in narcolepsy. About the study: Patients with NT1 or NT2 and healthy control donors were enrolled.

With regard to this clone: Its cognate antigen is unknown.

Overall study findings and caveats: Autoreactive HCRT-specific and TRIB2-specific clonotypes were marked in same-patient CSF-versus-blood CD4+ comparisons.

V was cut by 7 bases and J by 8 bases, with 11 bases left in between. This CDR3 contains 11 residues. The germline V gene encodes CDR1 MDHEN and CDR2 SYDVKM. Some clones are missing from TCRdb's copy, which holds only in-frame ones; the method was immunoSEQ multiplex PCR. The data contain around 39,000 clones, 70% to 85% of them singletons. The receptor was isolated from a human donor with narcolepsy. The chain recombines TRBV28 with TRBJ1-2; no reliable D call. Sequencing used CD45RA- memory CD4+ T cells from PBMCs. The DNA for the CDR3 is TGTGCCAGCAAGGAGGGCATGGGCTACACCTTC. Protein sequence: CASKEGMGYTF.